This TCR beta chain was identified during a study of blood T cell repertoires in COVID-19. Original methodology: How many nucleated cells were present was estimated from reference gene primer amplification. Assay: immunoSEQ multiplex PCR; the TCRdb copy retains only in-frame clones and omits some. V and J calls plus clone size are reproduced from that table; the DNA served to infer D and trimming. The top ten clones hold 2% to 2.5% of a sample with tens of thousands of clones, 75% to 90% of them seen once. Germline CDR1 is LGHNA and CDR2 is YSLEER. Trimming cost V 4 bases and J 2 bases; bases outside gene matches: 7. CDR3 length: 15 amino acids.

This receptor was taken from a human donor in a cohort sampled during active COVID-19. The gene calls are TRBV4-3 and TRBJ1-1; TRBD1 agrees at 7 bases. The sequenced material came from peripheral blood. The CDR3 spells CASSRHRQGNTEAFF. CDR3 in DNA: TGCGCCAGCAGCCGCCATAGACAGGGCAACACTGAAGCTTTCTTT.